The 27 T cell receptor beta chains below come from one sample, sequenced in a study of T cells after yellow fever vaccination. TCRdb independently ran MiXCR on the 5' RACE reads; one entry per CDR3 protein. Altogether around 150,000 distinct CDR3 sequences are present, under 7.5% being singletons, with the ten largest covering around 2.3%. The sequenced sample was CD4+ T cells sorted from PBMCs, obtained about 5 days after the first yellow fever vaccination. Every receptor here comes from a man aged 18 to 30 who received the YFV17D yellow fever vaccine.

This clonotype was picked up many times. This chain uses TRBV4-3 with TRBJ1-3; perhaps TRBD1 as D (5 bases). The CDR3 length is 19 residues. The V and J ends lost 1 base and 2 bases respectively, with 21 bases between them. The V gene's germline CDR1 is LGHNA and CDR2 YSLEER. The CDR3 nucleotides are TGCGCCAGCAGCCAAGTCTCCCCGGGGGGGAGCGATGCTGGAAACACCATATATTTT. Its translation is CASSQVSPGGSDAGNTIYF.

This clonotype was detected many times. This chain connects TRBV10-3 to TRBJ2-5, with TRBD1 matching 11 bases. V was pared by 2 bases and J by 5 bases, with 4 bases of the junction left unmatched. Germline CDR1 is ENHRY and CDR2 is SYGVKD. This CDR3 is built from 15 residues. CDR3 sequence (DNA): TGTGCCATCAGTGAGGGGACAGGGGGATTGGAGACCCAGTACTTC. It codes for CAISEGTGGLETQYF.

This clonotype was observed at least ten times. This chain links TRBV5-1 with TRBJ2-5; D might be TRBD1 or TRBD2, each matching 5 bases. V was cut by 3 bases and J by 2 bases, with 8 bases left in between. The CDR3 loop spans 13 amino acids. In germline, CDR1 is SGHRS, CDR2 YFSETQ. The CDR3 bases are TGCGCCAGCAGCTCGGGACCACAAGAGACCCAGTACTTC. Amino acid sequence: CASSSGPQETQYF.

This clonotype was counted many times. The chain is built from TRBV25-1 and TRBJ2-1, with 7 bases that match TRBD1. This CDR3 has 14 residues. Germline trimming cut 4 bases from V and 4 bases from J; bases unmatched to any gene: 4. CDR1 and CDR2 (germline): MGHDK, SYGVNS. CDR3 nucleotide sequence: TGTGCCAGCAGTGCGGACAGGCGATACAATGAGCAGTTCTTC. It specifies CASSADRRYNEQFF.

This clonotype was counted ten times or more. J is TRBJ2-7 and V is TRBV12-3 or TRBV12-4; D is perhaps TRBD2 (6 bases). V was shortened by 5 bases and J by 1 base, with 12 bases between the two germline ends. This CDR3 spans 14 amino acids. CDR3 coding DNA: TGTGCCAGCAGTCCGCGGGGCTGGTCCTACGAGCAGTACTTC. It yields the protein CASSPRGWSYEQYF.

This clonotype was observed at least ten times. This chain links TRBV15 with TRBJ2-3, with D perhaps matching TRBD1 (6 bases). The length of the CDR3 is 14 residues. CDR1 and CDR2 from the germline V gene are LNHNV and YYDKDF (reference sequence). V was clipped by 4 bases and J by 1 base, with 9 bases between them. CDR3 amino acids: CATSNRQGTDTQYF. The CDR3, as DNA: TGTGCCACCAGCAACCGACAGGGCACAGATACGCAGTATTTT.

This rearrangement joins TRBV5-4 to TRBJ2-2; D assignment may be TRBD1 or TRBD2 (5 bases each). Germline CDR1 reads SGHNT; CDR2 reads YYREEE (reference sequence). This CDR3 is built from 13 residues. Trimming cost V 5 bases and J 5 bases, with 10 bases left between them. The CDR3 here is CASRQDWTGELFF. CDR3 coding DNA: TGTGCCAGCAGACAGGACTGGACCGGGGAGCTGTTTTTT.

The chain carries TRBV20-1 and TRBJ1-2, with TRBD1 as a possible D gene (5 bases). Trimming took off 6 bases at V and 6 bases at J, with 14 bases between the two ends. This CDR3 has 12 residues. Germline V gene sequence: CDR1 DFQATT, CDR2 SNEGSKA (reference sequence). This CDR3 reads CSAGRGSDGYTF. CDR3 nucleotides: TGCAGTGCGGGGAGGGGCTCGGATGGCTACACCTTC.

In this sample, this clonotype turned up a few times. V and J are TRBV2 and TRBJ2-3; 11 nucleotides agree with TRBD2. Losses at the gene ends were 8 bases for V and 5 bases for J; bases not matched to a gene: 9. Germline values: CDR1 SNHLY, CDR2 FYNNEI. CDR3 length: 15 amino acids. CDR3 nucleotide sequence: TGTGCCAGCGATTTAGCGGGGGGGGCCCGAGATACGCAGTATTTT. Its protein is CASDLAGGARDTQYF.

Many counts were recorded for this clonotype. The chain combines TRBV7-9 with TRBJ1-1; D is undetermined. CDR3 size: 14 residues. CDR1 is SEHNR, CDR2 FQNEAQ, per germline (reference sequence). The V end lost 5 bases, the J end lost 4 bases, and 14 bases lay between the germline ends. The CDR3: CASSRAGESTEAFF. CDR3 nucleotides: TGTGCCAGCAGCCGGGCCGGAGAATCCACTGAAGCTTTCTTT.

This sequence joins TRBV6-1 and TRBJ1-4, with D perhaps TRBD1 (5 bases). The CDR3 sequence is 15 residues long. From germline, CDR1 is MNHNS and CDR2 SASEGT. Trimming cost V 10 bases and J 4 bases, with 19 bases left between them. CDR3 sequence: CATWSQGLINEKLFF. The CDR3, as DNA: TGTGCCACCTGGAGCCAGGGATTGATTAATGAAAAACTGTTTTTT.

This clonotype was counted at least ten times. V and J are TRBV7-2 and TRBJ1-6; 7 nucleotides align to TRBD1. The CDR3 is 15 residues long. Per germline, CDR1 SGHTA and CDR2 FQGNSA. Trimming removed 2 bases from V and 7 bases from J; junction bases left unmatched: 5. CDR3 nucleotides: TGTGCCAGCAGCTTATTAGCAGGGGGAAATTCACCCCTCCACTTT. Translation: CASSLLAGGNSPLHF.

The sample holds a few counts of this clonotype. The chain couples TRBV12-3 or TRBV12-4 to TRBJ2-3; either TRBD1 or TRBD2 may supply D (6 bases each). The CDR3 runs to 15 residues. V lost 2 bases and J 1 base, leaving 10 bases between the germline ends. The CDR3 sequence: CASSLFGGRTDTQYF. The CDR3 DNA sequence: TGTGCCAGCAGTTTATTCGGGGGCCGCACAGATACGCAGTATTTT.

This clonotype was observed many times. The CDR3 DNA reads TGTGCCAGCAGTTACTCCCGACAGGTGGATAATTCACCCCTCCACTTT. This codes for CASSYSRQVDNSPLHF. The chain joins TRBV6-5 to TRBJ1-6, with D maybe TRBD1 (6 bases). The V gene's germline CDR1 is MNHEY and CDR2 SVGAGI. V lost 0 bases and J lost 5, with 11 bases in between. CDR3 length equals 16 residues.

A few counts support this clonotype. The gene calls are TRBV11-2 and TRBJ2-1; tentative D call: TRBD2 (7 bases). Deletions cut 2 bases from V and 6 bases from J, with 17 bases between. Germline assignment: CDR1 SGHAT and CDR2 FQNNGV. The CDR3 contains 16 residues. The CDR3 coding sequence is TGTGCCAGCAGCTTAAGAGGGGGAGGGAATCTCAATGAGCAGTTCTTC. Amino acids: CASSLRGGGNLNEQFF.

This clonotype was detected ten times or more. The V call is TRBV6-5, the J call TRBJ1-6; D gene unclear. This CDR3 has 13 amino acids. Looked up from germline, CDR1 is MNHEY and CDR2 is SVGAGI. Trimming removed 6 bases from V and 8 bases from J, with 11 bases in between. CDR3 nucleotides: TGTGCCAGCAGCCAACTCCTGGATTCACCCCTCCACTTT. Protein product: CASSQLLDSPLHF.

This clonotype was seen many times. This sequence joins TRBV11-2 and TRBJ2-2; D may be TRBD1 (6 bases). CDR1 is SGHAT and CDR2 is FQNNGV in the germline V gene. The V end was cut by 3 bases, the J end by 4 bases, with 12 bases between. The CDR3 loop spans 15 amino acids. The CDR3 loop reads CASSFVTGGTGELFF. CDR3 in DNA: TGTGCCAGCAGCTTTGTGACAGGAGGCACCGGGGAGCTGTTTTTT.

This clonotype has at least ten counts. V usage is TRBV7-2 and J usage is TRBJ1-5; D is perhaps TRBD1 (6 bases). CDR1 is SGHTA and CDR2 is FQGNSA in the germline V gene. The CDR3 has 13 amino acids. The CDR3 loop is CAGGQGINQPQHF. The CDR3 bases are TGTGCTGGGGGCCAGGGGATCAATCAGCCCCAGCATTTT.

In this sample, this clonotype turned up many times. The chain is built from TRBV12-3 or TRBV12-4 and TRBJ1-2, with D unclear. V was cut by 6 bases and J by 3 bases, with 14 bases left in between. This CDR3 is 14 amino acids long. CDR3 residues: CASSLVGPYYGYTF. CDR3 nucleotides: TGTGCCAGCAGCCTCGTAGGCCCCTACTATGGCTACACCTTC.

In its sample, this clonotype was seen a few times. The V and J genes are TRBV12-3 or TRBV12-4 and TRBJ1-2, with 7 bases that match TRBD1. CDR3 length equals 13 residues. V was pared by 5 bases and J by 8 bases, with 8 bases of the junction left unmatched. In nucleotides, the CDR3 is TGTGCCAGCAGTACTAGACAGGGTGGCGGCTACACCTTC. Translating it yields CASSTRQGGGYTF.

This clonotype was seen only a few times. V gene TRBV7-2 combines with J gene TRBJ2-5; possibly TRBD2 for D (6 bases). The V gene's germline CDR1 is SGHTA and CDR2 FQGNSA. The germline V and J ends were trimmed by 0 bases and 5 bases, with 13 bases remaining between them. The CDR3 length is 15 residues. The CDR3 loop reads CASSLARGGGETQYF. The CDR3 nucleotides read TGTGCCAGCAGCTTAGCGCGGGGCGGCGGGGAGACCCAGTACTTC. The full variable domain, with the rest looked up from reference TRBV7-2 and TRBJ2-5, is GAGVSQSPSNKVTEKGKDVELRCDPISGHTALYWYRQSLGQGLEFLIYFQGNSAPDKSGLPSDRFSAERTGGSVSTLTIQRTQQEDSAVYLCASSLARGGGETQYFGPGTRLLVL.

Many counts were recorded for this clonotype. This CDR3 reads CASSLAIHSDPATDTQYF. The CDR3 coding sequence is TGCGCCAGCAGCTTGGCCATTCACTCCGACCCAGCCACAGATACGCAGTATTTT. V is TRBV5-1 and J is TRBJ2-3; D ambiguous. V lost 0 bases and J lost 2, with 19 bases in between. The CDR3 loop spans 18 amino acids. The germline V gene encodes CDR1 SGHRS and CDR2 YFSETQ.

The DNA of the CDR3 is TGTGCCAGCTCTCTGATCCTGGTGAGCTCCTACAATGAGCAGTTCTTC. Protein sequence: CASSLILVSSYNEQFF. The genes are TRBV18 and TRBJ2-1; no definite D call. The CDR3 is 16 residues long. V gave up 6 bases and J gave up 0 bases, with 15 bases separating them. Germline V gene lookup returns CDR1 KGHSH and CDR2 LQKENI. Filled out from reference TRBV18 and TRBJ2-1, the complete variable domain reads NAGVMQNPRHLVRRRGQEARLRCSPMKGHSHVYWYRQLPEEGLKFMVYLQKENIIDESGMPKERFSAEFPKEGPSILRIQQVVRGDSAAYFCASSLILVSSYNEQFFGPGTRLTVL.

The CDR3 loop reads CASSQGLGYGTGGARSSYNEQFF. The CDR3 bases are TGCGCCAGCAGCCAAGGGCTTGGATATGGGACAGGGGGCGCCCGGAGCTCCTACAATGAGCAGTTCTTC. This chain joins TRBV4-3 and TRBJ2-1, with 12 positions matching TRBD1. V lost 1 base and J lost 0; bases outside the gene matches: 19. This CDR3 has 23 residues. Germline-derived CDR1 and CDR2 are LGHNA and YSLEER.

J is TRBJ2-7 and V is TRBV3-1; tentatively, D is TRBD1 (6 bases). Germline CDR1 and CDR2: LGHDT and YNNKEL (reference sequence). Trimming left V 3 bases short and J 3 bases short, with 12 bases between. The CDR3 is 14 residues long. This CDR3 is CASSQWDKNYEQYF. CDR3 sequence (DNA): TGTGCCAGCAGCCAGTGGGACAAAAACTACGAGCAGTACTTC.

This clonotype has ten or more counts. This chain connects TRBV7-2 to TRBJ1-2; TRBD1 might be the D (6 bases). V lost 1 base and J lost 8, with 20 bases in between. Germline CDR1 and CDR2: SGHTA and FQGNSA. The CDR3 has 16 amino acids. CDR3 sequence (DNA): TGTGCCAGCAGCTTAGTGGCTGGGGGGCAAGTACTCGGCTACACCTTC. It translates to CASSLVAGGQVLGYTF.

At least ten counts were recorded for this clonotype. The chain carries TRBV5-1 and TRBJ2-1; D ambiguous. Germline lookup yields CDR1 SGHRS and CDR2 YFSETQ. V gave up 5 bases and J gave up 0 bases, with 6 bases separating them. This CDR3 has 13 amino acids. Here the CDR3 DNA reads TGCGCCAGCAGTAAGAGCTCCTACAATGAGCAGTTCTTC. Protein product: CASSKSSYNEQFF.